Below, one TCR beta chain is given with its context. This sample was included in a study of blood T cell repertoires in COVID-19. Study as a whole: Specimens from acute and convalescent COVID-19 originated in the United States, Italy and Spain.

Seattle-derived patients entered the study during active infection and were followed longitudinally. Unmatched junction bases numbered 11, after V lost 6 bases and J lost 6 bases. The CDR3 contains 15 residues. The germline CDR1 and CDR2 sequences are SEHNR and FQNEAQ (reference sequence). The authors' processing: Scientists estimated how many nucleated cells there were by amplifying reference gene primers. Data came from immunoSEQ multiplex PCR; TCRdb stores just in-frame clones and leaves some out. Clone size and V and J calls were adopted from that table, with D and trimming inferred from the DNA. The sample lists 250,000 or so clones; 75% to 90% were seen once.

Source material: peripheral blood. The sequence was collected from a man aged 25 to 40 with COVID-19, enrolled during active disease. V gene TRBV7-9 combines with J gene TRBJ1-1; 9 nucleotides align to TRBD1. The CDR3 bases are TGTGCCAGCAGACCTCCGACAGGGGGACTCGCTGAAGCTTTCTTT. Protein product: CASRPPTGGLAEAFF.